Shown below are 13 T cell receptor beta chains from a single sample sequenced in a study of blood T cells in healthy people across ages. Combining a sample-barcoded 5' primer with a J-beta primer mix, a second PCR ran for roughly 6 to 11 cycles. TCRdb ran MiXCR on the 5' RACE reads and lists one entry per CDR3 protein. The data contain 1 million or so distinct CDR3 sequences, 45% of them singletons. Material for sequencing was blood. These receptors were taken from a woman aged 60-75 years in good health.

The chain couples TRBV20-1 to TRBJ2-1, with 11 positions matching TRBD2. In germline, CDR1 is DFQATT, CDR2 SNEGSKA (reference sequence). The CDR3 totals 13 residues. V was clipped by 3 bases and J by 6 bases; unmatched bases: 1. The CDR3 sequence is CSASSGRANEQFF. The CDR3 nucleotides are TGCAGTGCTAGTAGCGGGAGGGCCAATGAGCAGTTCTTC.

The table lists this clonotype with many counts. The J gene is TRBJ2-3, the V gene TRBV29-1; 10 nucleotides agree with TRBD2. V lost 0 bases and J lost 4; bases outside the gene matches: 10. The CDR3 has 17 amino acids. Germline V gene lookup returns CDR1 SQVTM and CDR2 ANQGSEA. Written as DNA, the CDR3 is TGCAGCGTTGAAGATTGGTCTAGCGGGAGTTCTGCAGATACGCAGTATTTT. It translates to CSVEDWSSGSSADTQYF.

The chain joins TRBV20-1 to TRBJ2-1; 7 nucleotides line up with TRBD2. CDR1 and CDR2 (germline): DFQATT, SNEGSKA (reference sequence). This CDR3 region has 12 residues. With 6 bases clipped from V and 8 bases from J, the junction kept 7 bases outside the gene matches. The CDR3 region has the DNA TGCAGTGCGCCCGGACTAGGCTATGAGCAGTTCTTC. Its protein product is CSAPGLGYEQFF.

This clonotype was counted a few times. This CDR3 is CASRTTLGRKFYNEQFF. The CDR3 region has the DNA TGTGCCAGCAGGACGACCCTAGGACGGAAATTCTACAATGAGCAGTTCTTC. This rearrangement joins TRBV6-1 to TRBJ2-1; no definite D call. Germline-derived CDR1 and CDR2 are MNHNS and SASEGT. The CDR3 is 17 amino acids. V was shortened by 6 bases and J by 3 bases, with 21 bases between the two germline ends.

This clonotype was found a few times. This CDR3 reads CASSWGIANYGYTF. The DNA for the CDR3 is TGTGCCAGCAGCTGGGGTATAGCTAACTATGGCTACACCTTC. The rearrangement uses TRBV7-2 and TRBJ1-2; D unresolved. Trimming took 4 bases from V and 0 from J, leaving 9 bases between them. CDR3 length: 14 residues. Germline CDR1 SGHTA, CDR2 FQGNSA.

This sequence joins TRBV28 and TRBJ2-1; no definite D call. Germline CDR1 reads MDHEN; CDR2 reads SYDVKM. V dropped 4 bases and J dropped 0 bases, with 10 bases sitting between them. The length of the CDR3 is 15 residues. CDR3 sequence (DNA): TGTGCCAGCAGTTCTGCCTCGAGCTCCTACAATGAGCAGTTCTTC. As protein: CASSSASSSYNEQFF.

The chain employs TRBV20-1 and TRBJ2-7; TRBD2 matches 7 bases. Germline V lookup: CDR1 DFQATT, CDR2 SNEGSKA (reference sequence). CDR3 size: 14 residues. V shed 3 bases and J 2 bases; nucleotides not matched to a gene: 7. Here the CDR3 reads CSASALAAPYEQYF. For the CDR3, the DNA is TGCAGTGCTAGCGCCCTAGCGGCTCCCTACGAGCAGTACTTC.

V usage is TRBV29-1 and J usage is TRBJ2-7; a weak D match, TRBD1 (5 bases). The CDR3 extends over 16 amino acids. Germline lookup yields CDR1 SQVTM and CDR2 ANQGSEA. V was trimmed by 2 bases and J by 0 bases, leaving 17 bases between them. The CDR3 DNA follows: TGCAGCGTTGAAAGCGTGGTGGGAAGGGGCTCCTACGAGCAGTACTTC. Protein: CSVESVVGRGSYEQYF.

The rearrangement links TRBV27 to TRBJ2-7; D may be TRBD1 or TRBD2 (5 bases each). CDR1 is MNHEY and CDR2 is SMNVEV in the germline V gene (reference sequence). The CDR3 covers 15 residues. V lost 5 bases to trimming and J lost 1 base, with 15 bases between them. CDR3 residues: CASSRPGGGSYEQYF. The CDR3 DNA is TGTGCCAGCAGTCGACCCGGTGGGGGATCCTACGAGCAGTACTTC.

In this sample, this clonotype turned up a few times. The chain links TRBV27 to TRBJ2-1; the match to TRBD2 covers 13 bases. CDR1 is MNHEY, CDR2 SMNVEV, per germline (reference sequence). Germline trimming cut 4 bases from V and 5 bases from J; bases unmatched to any gene: 8. The CDR3 extends over 17 amino acids. CDR3 coding DNA: TGTGCCAGCAGTTCCGATTTGGGACTAGCGGGAAACAATGAGCAGTTCTTC. Amino acids: CASSSDLGLAGNNEQFF.

This clonotype has just a few counts. CDR3 residues: CSSPLAGYNEQFF. The CDR3 DNA reads TGCAGTAGTCCTCTAGCGGGATACAATGAGCAGTTCTTC. The chain links TRBV20-1 to TRBJ2-1; TRBD2 matches 9 bases. The trim removed 8 bases at V and 4 bases at J, leaving 6 bases unmatched. The CDR3 spans 13 residues. The germline V gene encodes CDR1 DFQATT and CDR2 SNEGSKA (reference sequence).

This chain joins TRBV18 and TRBJ2-1; 10 bases are shared with TRBD2. Trimming at V came to 2 bases and at J to 4 bases, leaving 11 bases not matched to a gene. CDR3 length: 18 amino acids. Germline lookup yields CDR1 KGHSH and CDR2 LQKENI. The CDR3 region is CASSPGRLAGVRYNEQFF. The DNA of the CDR3 is TGTGCCAGCTCACCAGGACGGCTAGCGGGAGTGCGGTACAATGAGCAGTTCTTC.

The rearrangement links TRBV10-1 to TRBJ2-3, with 7 positions matching TRBD2. Germline V gives CDR1 WNHNN, CDR2 SYGVQD (reference sequence). J was trimmed by 5 bases and V by 1 base; bases with no gene match: 3. The CDR3 is 14 amino acids. CDR3 residues: CASSEYPSGDTQYF. CDR3 nucleotide sequence: TGCGCCAGCAGTGAGTACCCTAGCGGAGATACGCAGTATTTT.